This record concerns one T cell receptor (beta chain) sequence. This clonotype came up a few times. The target of this receptor is not known. Per-base qualities were not stored, and no clone one base away is much larger. Receptor amplification or capture employed 5' RACE. Sequenced using an Illumina HiSeq 2500. A second about 7 to 12 cycle PCR used a sample-barcoded 5' primer and a J-beta primer mix. A unique molecular identifier was introduced onto each TCR beta cDNA molecule by a template-switch 5' adaptor carrying 12 random nucleotides. At least 3 million CDR3-containing paired-end reads were obtained from each sample. The Mint cDNA synthesis kit, primed by a TRBC-specific oligonucleotide, was used to synthesize first-strand cDNA from all RNA. After uracil-DNA glycosylase treatment, a first 18-cycle PCR used universal primers M1SS and BC2_uni_R on all cDNA. As for how the authors treated the data: For normalization, 1 million high-quality reads were randomly selected from each sample, with every read carrying a distinct molecular identifier. Reads with shared molecular identifiers were discarded instead of being binned into consensus sequences. MiTCR, set to a Q25 quality threshold and the strictest error-elimination algorithm, was used for CDR3 identification, clonotype clustering and error correction. A nonparametric unseen species model with Euler transformation was used to estimate lower-bound total TCR beta diversity. Using fastp trimming at Q25 and MiXCR clonotype assembly, TCRdb reanalyzed the public sequencing data and kept in-frame beta chains. CDR3 protein sequences are deduplicated, and each keeps its most common genes and DNA. TCRdb's processing, not the study's, gives the V and J calls here. Recorded for this sample are about 1.4 million distinct CDR3 sequences; approximately 59% of them occurred a single time. 6.5% to 8% of the sample rests with the top ten.

Taken from cysteine to phenylalanine, the CDR3 has 14 residues. Only the CDR3 DNA is retained, 42 bases long and in frame from the first base. Compared with germline, V lacks 8 bases and J lacks 7 bases; bases without a gene match: 11. The record originates from a study of blood T cells in healthy people across ages (dated by TCRdb to about 2015). Turning to the overall study: Template switching captured roughly one uniquely barcoded TCR beta cDNA molecule per two T cells in model experiments. Using deep sequencing normalized with unique cDNA molecular identifiers, the study measured how TCR beta repertoire diversity changes with age. The donors were divided into four age groups: young (average about 16 years), middle-aged (around 37), aged (approximately 62) and long-lived (roughly 86). To avoid experimental bias, donors of different ages were distributed randomly across sequencing lanes. For two donors (one aged 18 to 30 and one aged 80 or older), the study analyzed two additional independent replicas of 1 million unique cDNA reads from the same blood draw. Results the study describes overall, beyond this receptor: The percentage of naive T cells measured by flow cytometry correlated strongly with observed TCR beta diversity. Compared with the aged group, more naive CD4+ T cells, fewer expanded clones and increased TCR diversity were shown by the long-lived group, suggesting age selection. Estimates of total diversity based on one million sequenced T cells were considered lower bounds and underestimates. Donor CMV infection status was unknown, potentially confounding age-related changes in expanded clonotypes. Since profiling was done on bulk unsorted PBMCs, naive and antigen-experienced compartments could not be conclusively compared. Observed TCR beta diversity per million T cells fell roughly linearly with age, and a significant reduction was already apparent by age approximately 40.

Donors were 39 systemically healthy Caucasian individuals from Russia aged roughly 6 to 90 years. Each donor gave 9.5 to 10 milliliters of peripheral blood, drawn into EDTA-treated Vacutainer tubes. Ficoll-Paque density-gradient centrifugation was used to isolate PBMCs, with at least 6.5 million per sample. Trizol reagent was used to extract total RNA from PBMCs, with at least 5.5 micrograms per sample. For every donor, flow cytometry on a PBMC aliquot measured the percentage of naive CD45RAhigh/CD27high T cells. The receptor's source is a man aged 18 to 30 in good health. The chain employs TRBV12-3 or TRBV12-4 and TRBJ1-2; 9 bases in between match TRBD1. The sequenced material came from blood. The DNA reads as follows: TGTGCCAGCTCCCTGGGACAGGGAGGCGGTGGCTACACCTTC. This yields the protein CASSLGQGGGGYTF.